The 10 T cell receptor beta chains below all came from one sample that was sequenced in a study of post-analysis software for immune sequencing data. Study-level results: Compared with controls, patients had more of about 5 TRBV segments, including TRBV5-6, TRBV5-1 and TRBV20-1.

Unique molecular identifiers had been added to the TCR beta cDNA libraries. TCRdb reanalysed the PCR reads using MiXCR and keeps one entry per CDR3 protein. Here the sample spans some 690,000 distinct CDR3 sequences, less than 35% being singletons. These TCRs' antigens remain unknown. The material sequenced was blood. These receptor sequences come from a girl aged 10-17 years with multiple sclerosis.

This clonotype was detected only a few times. In DNA, the CDR3 is TGCAGTACCTCCCGGACAGACTACGAGCAGTACTTC. Translated: CSTSRTDYEQYF. This rearrangement joins TRBV20-1 to TRBJ2-7; D may be TRBD1 (6 bases). This CDR3 region has 12 residues. Germline V gene sequence: CDR1 DFQATT, CDR2 SNEGSKA (reference sequence). Trimming took 8 bases from V and 3 from J, leaving 14 bases between them.

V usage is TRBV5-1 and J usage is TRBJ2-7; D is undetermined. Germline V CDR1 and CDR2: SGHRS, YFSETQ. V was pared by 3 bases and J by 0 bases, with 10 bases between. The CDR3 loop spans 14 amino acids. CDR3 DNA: TGCGCCAGCAGCTATTACATTAGCTCCTACGAGCAGTACTTC. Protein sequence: CASSYYISSYEQYF.

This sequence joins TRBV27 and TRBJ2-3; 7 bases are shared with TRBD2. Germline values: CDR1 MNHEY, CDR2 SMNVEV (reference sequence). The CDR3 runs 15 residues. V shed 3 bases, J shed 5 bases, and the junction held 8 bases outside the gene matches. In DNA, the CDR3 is TGTGCCAGCAGTTTTCTTAGCGGGTCTATAGATACGCAGTATTTT. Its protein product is CASSFLSGSIDTQYF.

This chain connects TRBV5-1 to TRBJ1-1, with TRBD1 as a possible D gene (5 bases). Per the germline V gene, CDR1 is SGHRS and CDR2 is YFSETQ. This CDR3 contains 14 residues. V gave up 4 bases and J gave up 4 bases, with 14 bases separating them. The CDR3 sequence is CASSSKGQVTEAFF. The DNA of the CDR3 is TGCGCCAGCAGCAGCAAGGGGCAGGTCACTGAAGCTTTCTTT.

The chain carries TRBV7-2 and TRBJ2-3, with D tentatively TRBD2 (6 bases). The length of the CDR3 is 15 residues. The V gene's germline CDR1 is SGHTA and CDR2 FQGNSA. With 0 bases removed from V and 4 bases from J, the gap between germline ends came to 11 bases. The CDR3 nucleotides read TGTGCCAGCAGCTTAGCGGAGGGGTGGGCAGATACGCAGTATTTT. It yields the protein CASSLAEGWADTQYF. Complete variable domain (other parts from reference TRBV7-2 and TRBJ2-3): GAGVSQSPSNKVTEKGKDVELRCDPISGHTALYWYRQSLGQGLEFLIYFQGNSAPDKSGLPSDRFSAERTGGSVSTLTIQRTQQEDSAVYLCASSLAEGWADTQYFGPGTRLTVL.

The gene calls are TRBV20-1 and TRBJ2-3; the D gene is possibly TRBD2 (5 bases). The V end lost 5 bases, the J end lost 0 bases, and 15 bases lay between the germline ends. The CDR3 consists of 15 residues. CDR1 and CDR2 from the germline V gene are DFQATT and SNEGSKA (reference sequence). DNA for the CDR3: TGCAGTGCTGCGGGTCCGCGGAGCAGCACAGATACGCAGTATTTT. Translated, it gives CSAAGPRSSTDTQYF.

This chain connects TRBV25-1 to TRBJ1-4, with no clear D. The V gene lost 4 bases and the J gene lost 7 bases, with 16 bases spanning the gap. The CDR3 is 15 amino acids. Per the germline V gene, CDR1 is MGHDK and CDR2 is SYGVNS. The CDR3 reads CASSVLAALGEKLFF. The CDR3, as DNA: TGTGCCAGCAGTGTACTGGCGGCGCTGGGTGAAAAACTGTTTTTT.

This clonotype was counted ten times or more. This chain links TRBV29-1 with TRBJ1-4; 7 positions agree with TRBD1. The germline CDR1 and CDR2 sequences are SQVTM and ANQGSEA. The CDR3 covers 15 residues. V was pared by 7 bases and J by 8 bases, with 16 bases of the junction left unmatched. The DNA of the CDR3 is TGCAGCGCTAGGCTATTAGGGACAGCACACGAAAAACTGTTTTTT. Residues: CSARLLGTAHEKLFF.

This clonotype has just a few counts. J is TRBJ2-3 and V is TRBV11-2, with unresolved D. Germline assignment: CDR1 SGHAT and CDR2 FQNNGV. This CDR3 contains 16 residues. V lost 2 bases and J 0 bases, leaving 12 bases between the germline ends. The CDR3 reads CASSLISILSTDTQYF. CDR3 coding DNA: TGTGCCAGCAGCTTAATCAGTATCCTAAGCACAGATACGCAGTATTTT.

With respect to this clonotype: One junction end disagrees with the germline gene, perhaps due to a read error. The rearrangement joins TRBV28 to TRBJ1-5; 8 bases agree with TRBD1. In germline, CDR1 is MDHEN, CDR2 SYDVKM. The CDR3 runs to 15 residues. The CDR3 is CASIGQGARAQPQHF. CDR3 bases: TGTGCCAGCATAGGCCAGGGGGCGCGGGCTCAGCCCCAGCACTTT.